This entry concerns a single T cell receptor (beta chain). Its cognate antigen is unknown. This sample is drawn from a study of T cell responses to AZD1222 COVID-19 vaccine. Study observations and caveats: Among spike-specific TCRs, nearly half reportedly target unmutated variant regions. Distributed over spike, vaccine-associated CD4 TCRs predominated at 160-218 and 743-854. Most donors were white British, females outnumbered males, and clonal diversity was possibly underestimated. Breadth and depth of Spike-specific TCRs rose after two AZD1222 doses.

CDR1 MNHEY and CDR2 SMNVEV come from the germline V gene (reference sequence). This CDR3 has 17 amino acids. Trimming at V came to 1 base and at J to 3 bases, leaving 11 bases not matched to a gene. Assay: immunoSEQ multiplex PCR; the TCRdb copy retains only in-frame clones and omits some. The table shows roughly 200,000 clones, with about 91% occurring only once. The chain couples TRBV27 to TRBJ1-2, with TRBD1 matching over 7 bases. Sequencing was performed on peripheral blood, taken on day 0 of AZD1222 vaccination. The sequence was obtained from an adult in good health. For the CDR3, the DNA is TGTGCCAGCAGTTTATATCCGGGACAGCTGCGGGACTATGGCTACACCTTC. Amino acid sequence: CASSLYPGQLRDYGYTF.